This entry concerns a single TCR beta chain. This record belongs to a study of radiotherapy plus CTLA-4 blockade in lung cancer. Using immunoSEQ multiplex PCR, the repertoire was profiled, and TCRdb retains in-frame clones only, with some absent. The sample gives around 100,000 clones, 81% of which show up once; 3% to 4% is in the top ten. Trimming at V came to 1 base and at J to 5 bases, leaving 4 bases not matched to a gene. Germline V gene sequence: CDR1 GTSNPN, CDR2 SVGIG (reference sequence). This CDR3 contains 13 residues. The TCR originated in a human donor with non-small cell lung cancer that progressed on radiotherapy plus ipilimumab. Some clones in this sample may be carry-over from other donors' samples. Sequencing was performed on peripheral blood, taken from a patient treated with radiotherapy plus ipilimumab. V and J are TRBV30 and TRBJ1-1, with 7 bases matching TRBD1. In DNA, the CDR3 is TGTGCCTGGAGTGCCCAACAGGGGACTGAAGCTTTCTTT. This gives the protein CAWSAQQGTEAFF.